A single sample is the source of the 12 T cell receptor beta chains below, sequenced in a study of blood T cell repertoires in COVID-19. Sequencing was performed with immunoSEQ multiplex PCR; in TCRdb, only in-frame clones are kept and a portion is missing. Of fewer than 90,000 clones in the sample, 80% were seen once. The specimen sequenced was peripheral blood. All receptors come from an elderly woman with acute or convalescent COVID-19.

The chain has TRBV3-1 (or the pseudogene TRBV3-2) and TRBJ2-1; TRBD1 is a possible D gene (5 bases). V lost 4 bases, J lost 9 bases, and 7 bases lay in between. CDR1 and CDR2 from the germline V gene are LGHDT and YNNKEL (reference sequence). CDR3 length equals 11 residues. This CDR3 is CASSRRGEQFF. DNA of the CDR3: TGTGCCAGCAGCCGTAGGGGTGAGCAGTTCTTC.

This clone was observed a few times. This same CDR3 is encoded by further DNA sequences in the sample. CDR3 protein: CASSSRYEQYF. CDR3 nucleotide sequence: TGTGCCAGCAGTTCCCGTTACGAGCAGTACTTC. The chain joins TRBV6-5 to TRBJ2-7; D is unresolved. V was clipped by 4 bases and J by 4 bases, with 5 bases between them. This CDR3 has 11 residues. Per germline, CDR1 MNHEY and CDR2 SVGAGI.

The CDR3 protein is CASTSDRDRYQPQHF. For the CDR3, the DNA is TGTGCCAGCACCTCGGACAGGGATAGGTATCAGCCCCAGCATTTT. The V and J genes are TRBV6-5 and TRBJ1-5; 8 positions match TRBD1. The V gene's germline CDR1 is MNHEY and CDR2 SVGAGI. The CDR3 runs 15 residues. V was pared by 7 bases and J by 5 bases, with 10 bases of the junction left unmatched.

The J gene is TRBJ1-5, the V gene TRBV10-1, with D possibly matching TRBD1 (6 bases). This CDR3 contains 15 residues. Germline CDR1 WNHNN, CDR2 SYGVQD (reference sequence). CDR3 in amino acids: CASHRTVNSNQPQHF. CDR3 nucleotide sequence: TGCGCTTCGCACAGGACAGTCAATAGCAATCAGCCCCAGCATTTT.

This chain links TRBV11-2 with TRBJ2-1; 8 bases align to TRBD2. The CDR3 sequence is 14 residues long. Germline CDR1 SGHAT, CDR2 FQNNGV. The ends lost 8 bases at V and 9 bases at J; junction bases unmatched: 12. Here the CDR3 DNA reads TGTGCCAGCGACAAACAGACTAGCGTGGGTGAGCAGTTCTTC. This gives the protein CASDKQTSVGEQFF. Full variable domain (remainder filled in from reference TRBV11-2 and TRBJ2-1): EAGVAQSPRYKIIEKRQSVAFWCNPISGHATLYWYQQILGQGPKLLIQFQNNGVVDDSQLPKDRFSAERLKGVDSTLKIQPAKLEDSAVYLCASDKQTSVGEQFFGPGTRLTVL.

This clone came up once. The chain uses TRBV2 and TRBJ2-5, with D unresolved. CDR1 SNHLY and CDR2 FYNNEI come from the germline V gene. Trimming stripped 6 bases from V and 9 bases from J, with 11 bases between. The CDR3 has 11 residues. The CDR3 region has the DNA TGTGCCAGCAGGGGCGCGATGCCCCAGTACTTC. Translation gives CASRGAMPQYF.

The J gene is TRBJ2-1, the V gene TRBV3-1 (or the pseudogene TRBV3-2); 8 bases map to TRBD2. Losses at the gene ends were 2 bases for V and 8 bases for J; bases not matched to a gene: 17. Germline V CDR1 and CDR2: LGHDT, YNNKEL (reference sequence). The CDR3 loop spans 18 amino acids. Here the CDR3 reads CASSQTTGGGGPWDEQFF. Here the CDR3 DNA reads TGTGCCAGCAGCCAAACTACCGGGGGCGGGGGGCCCTGGGATGAGCAGTTCTTC.

The gene calls are TRBV7-9 and TRBJ2-2, with 10 bases that match TRBD2. CDR3 length equals 19 residues. V trimming: 5 bases; J trimming: 0 bases; junction bases outside the gene matches: 12. Germline V CDR1 and CDR2: SEHNR, FQNEAQ (reference sequence). For the CDR3, the DNA is TGTGCCAGCAGCCTAGGGTATCCTAGCGGGGGTACGAACACCGGGGAGCTGTTTTTT. Its translation: CASSLGYPSGGTNTGELFF.

This chain uses TRBV19 with TRBJ1-2; D possibly corresponds to TRBD1 (5 bases). Per the germline V gene, CDR1 is LNHDA and CDR2 is SQIVND (reference sequence). The CDR3 extends over 15 amino acids. V gave up 9 bases and J gave up 3 bases, with 20 bases separating them. CDR3 region: CASTGQHPLDYGYTF. DNA for the CDR3: TGTGCCAGCACCGGACAACACCCTCTGGACTATGGCTACACCTTC.

In nucleotides, the CDR3 is TGTGCCAGCAGCCAACGAACAGGGAGGGGATTGAGGCAAGAGACCCAGTACTTC. Its protein is CASSQRTGRGLRQETQYF. The chain couples TRBV14 to TRBJ2-5, with D maybe TRBD2 (7 bases). CDR1 and CDR2 (germline): SGHDN, FVKESK. Trimming pared 2 bases from V and 2 bases from J, leaving 21 bases between. The CDR3 loop spans 18 amino acids.

CDR3 coding DNA: TGTGCCAGCAGCACACAGGGGTTTAATTCACCCCTCCACTTT. Protein sequence: CASSTQGFNSPLHF. V gene TRBV9 combines with J gene TRBJ1-6; 7 bases are shared with TRBD1. The CDR3 has 14 amino acids. Trimming removed 4 bases from V and 6 bases from J; junction bases left unmatched: 4. Germline V gives CDR1 SGDLS, CDR2 YYNGEE.

The rearrangement joins TRBV2 to TRBJ1-5, with D perhaps matching TRBD1 (5 bases). The CDR3 runs 15 residues. V lost 6 bases to trimming and J lost 5 bases, with 17 bases between them. From germline, CDR1 is SNHLY and CDR2 FYNNEI. The CDR3 DNA follows: TGTGCCAGCAGCGGGGTCCGGGGGAACCATCAGCCCCAGCATTTT. Protein sequence: CASSGVRGNHQPQHF.